The clone carrying this T cell receptor beta chain showed up many times. The antigen is unknown. In TCRdb, the 5' RACE reads were re-called with MiXCR into one record per CDR3 protein. Among about 75,000 distinct CDR3 sequences listed, approximately 7.3% were seen once. This sample was included in a study of T cells after yellow fever vaccination. Regarding the study as a whole: Although the secondary response was weaker, it peaked faster, at day 5 versus 15. Overall, a small share of clonotypes was seen in both CD4 and CD8 compartments.

Trimming removed 5 bases at V and 4 bases at J, with 26 bases between. This CDR3 has 19 residues. The germline V gene encodes CDR1 SGHVS and CDR2 FNYEAQ. This TCR derives from a man in his late teens or twenties who received the YFV17D yellow fever vaccine. This material consisted of CD8+ T cells sorted from PBMCs, taken 10 days after the first yellow fever vaccination. The chain couples TRBV7-6 to TRBJ2-2; the D gene is possibly TRBD1 (5 bases). This CDR3 reads CASSPWVAGRQRGTGELFF. CDR3 DNA sequence: TGTGCCAGCAGCCCGTGGGTGGCAGGGCGACAAAGAGGCACCGGGGAGCTGTTTTTT.